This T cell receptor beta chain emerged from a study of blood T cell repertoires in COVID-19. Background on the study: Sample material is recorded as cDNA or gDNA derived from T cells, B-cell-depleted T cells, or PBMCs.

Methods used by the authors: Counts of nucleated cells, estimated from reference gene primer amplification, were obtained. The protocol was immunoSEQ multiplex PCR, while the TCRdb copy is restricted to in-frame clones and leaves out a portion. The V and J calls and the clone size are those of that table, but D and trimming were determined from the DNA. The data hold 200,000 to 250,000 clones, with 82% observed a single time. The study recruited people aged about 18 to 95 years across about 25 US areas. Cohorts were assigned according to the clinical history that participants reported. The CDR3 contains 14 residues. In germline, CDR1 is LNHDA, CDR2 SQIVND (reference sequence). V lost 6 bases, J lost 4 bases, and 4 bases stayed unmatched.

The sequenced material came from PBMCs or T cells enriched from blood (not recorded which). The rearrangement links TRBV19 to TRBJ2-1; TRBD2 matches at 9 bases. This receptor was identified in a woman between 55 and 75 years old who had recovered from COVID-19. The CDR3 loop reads CASRSGGRYNEQFF. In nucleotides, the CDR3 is TGTGCCAGTAGGAGCGGGGGGCGATACAATGAGCAGTTCTTC.